The 6 T cell receptor beta chains reported below all come from one sample, sequenced in a study of technical replicates of blood from a few donors. Assay: immunoSEQ multiplex PCR; the TCRdb copy retains only in-frame clones and omits some. The sample lists about 44,000 clones, approximately 96% occurring once. The sequenced material came from T cells isolated from PBMCs. The receptors originated from a human donor in good health.

This chain links TRBV4-3 with TRBJ2-3; weak D call: TRBD1 (5 bases). From germline, CDR1 is LGHNA and CDR2 YSLEER. The CDR3 extends over 16 amino acids. Between the trimmed V and J ends, which lost 0 bases and 2 bases, there was a span of 12 bases. CDR3 DNA sequence: TGCGCCAGCAGCCAAGATCTGGGCAGGGCCACAGATACGCAGTATTTT. Encoded protein: CASSQDLGRATDTQYF.

The chain is built from TRBV2 and TRBJ2-3; possibly TRBD2 for D (6 bases). The CDR3 is 15 residues long. Germline loops: CDR1 SNHLY, CDR2 FYNNEI. V lost 4 bases and J lost 2, with 13 bases in between. CDR3 residues: CASSGGEVITDTQYF. The CDR3 nucleotides read TGTGCCAGCAGTGGGGGGGAGGTTATCACAGATACGCAGTATTTT.

The CDR3 sequence is CASSKGGGTRNIQYF. The DNA of the CDR3 is TGTGCCAGCAGCAAAGGGGGAGGGACGAGAAACATTCAGTACTTC. The rearrangement links TRBV21-1 to TRBJ2-4; the table gives TRBD2 as D, unverified against the DNA. TRBV21-1 is shown as a pseudogene. This CDR3 has 15 amino acids.

The genes are TRBV4-1 and TRBJ2-3; 8 bases match TRBD2. This CDR3 is 16 amino acids long. Germline V gene sequence: CDR1 MGHRA, CDR2 YSYEKL. Trimming removed 4 bases from V and 2 bases from J; junction bases left unmatched: 8. CDR3 region: CASSPQPAGVTDTQYF. The CDR3 bases are TGCGCCAGCAGCCCCCAACCAGCGGGAGTCACAGATACGCAGTATTTT.

CDR3: CASSGSLRGTDTQYF. The CDR3 DNA follows: TGTGCCAGCAGTGGTAGTCTTCGGGGCACAGATACGCAGTATTTT. V usage is TRBV2 and J usage is TRBJ2-3; D is undetermined. V lost 4 bases and J 1 base, leaving 12 bases between the germline ends. The germline V gene has CDR1 SNHLY and CDR2 FYNNEI. This CDR3 has 15 residues.

The chain employs TRBV7-9 and TRBJ1-1, with unresolved D. Germline loops: CDR1 SEHNR, CDR2 FQNEAQ (reference sequence). V was cut by 2 bases and J by 8 bases, with 6 bases left in between. This CDR3 is built from 11 residues. The CDR3 reads CASSLTGEAFF. In DNA, the CDR3 is TGTGCCAGCAGCTTAACGGGGGAAGCTTTCTTT.